The 16 T cell receptor beta chains below come from one sample, sequenced in a study of cytomegalovirus exposure and HLA in healthy donors. Primers: 60 Vbeta forward and 13 Jbeta reverse. The method was immunoSEQ multiplex PCR; TCRdb's version includes in-frame clones alone and lacks a portion of them. The sample consists of about 190,000 clones, 80% of them appearing once. The sample consisted of PBMCs. Source of these receptors: a middle-aged man in good health and CMV-seropositive.

This rearrangement joins TRBV2 to TRBJ2-5, with D hard to call. This CDR3 has 15 amino acids. The V end lost 3 bases, the J end lost 0 bases, and 11 bases lay between the germline ends. Per germline, CDR1 SNHLY and CDR2 FYNNEI. The CDR3 DNA reads as TGTGCCAGCAGTGATTTCCCCAGGTACCAAGAGACCCAGTACTTC. Translated, it gives CASSDFPRYQETQYF. The variable domain in full, with the rest retrieved from reference TRBV2 and TRBJ2-5, is EPEVTQTPSHQVTQMGQEVILRCVPISNHLYFYWYRQILGQKVEFLVSFYNNEISEKSEIFDDQFSVERPDGSNFTLKIRSTKLEDSAMYFCASSDFPRYQETQYFGPGTRLLVL.

The chain recombines TRBV30 with TRBJ2-5; perhaps TRBD2 as D (7 bases). This CDR3 spans 13 amino acids. Trimming cost V 2 bases and J 5 bases, with 12 bases left between them. Germline V gene data show CDR1 as GTSNPN and CDR2 as SVGIG (reference sequence). The CDR3 bases are TGTGCCTGGAGTATTAGGGGGGGGGAGACCCAGTACTTC. This translates into CAWSIRGGETQYF.

This clone turned up a few times. This rearrangement joins TRBV11-2 to TRBJ2-2, with D perhaps TRBD1 (5 bases). The V end was cut by 5 bases, the J end by 4 bases, with 14 bases between. CDR1 is SGHAT and CDR2 is FQNNGV in the germline V gene. This CDR3 comprises 15 residues. CDR3 nucleotide sequence: TGTGCCAGCAGCCCCGATGGGGCCACCACCGGGGAGCTGTTTTTT. Translating gives CASSPDGATTGELFF.

The CDR3 bases are TGCGCCAGCAGTGAAGGGGTTGGTGGCGGGGAGCTGTTTTTT. The encoded protein is CASSEGVGGGELFF. The V and J genes are TRBV10-1 and TRBJ2-2, with a possible D match to TRBD1 (5 bases). Germline V CDR1 and CDR2: WNHNN, SYGVQD (reference sequence). V lost 3 bases to trimming and J lost 7 bases, with 12 bases between them. The CDR3 has 14 amino acids.

This chain joins TRBV9 and TRBJ1-2, with a possible D match to TRBD1 (6 bases). Germline CDR1 SGDLS, CDR2 YYNGEE. The CDR3 sequence is 17 residues long. The germline V and J ends were trimmed by 6 bases and 4 bases, with 25 bases remaining between them. CDR3 sequence (DNA): TGTGCCAGCACCCGACTGGACAGTCTTCCCCCAATCTATGGCTACACCTTC. It yields the protein CASTRLDSLPPIYGYTF.

This chain joins TRBV28 and TRBJ1-5, with 7 bases identical to TRBD1. Germline V gives CDR1 MDHEN, CDR2 SYDVKM. The V and J ends lost 6 bases and 5 bases, in that order; junction bases with no gene match: 10. CDR3 length: 15 amino acids. The chain's CDR3 is CASRWDSLGDQPQHF. The CDR3 DNA is TGTGCCAGCAGGTGGGACAGTTTAGGGGATCAGCCCCAGCATTTT.

The chain uses TRBV28 and TRBJ1-2; D is possibly TRBD1 (6 bases). V lost 11 bases and J lost 8, with 21 bases in between. CDR1 is MDHEN and CDR2 is SYDVKM in the germline V gene. The CDR3 is made up of 13 amino acids. In nucleotides, the CDR3 is TGTGCCTTACAGGGTGCCCCGGGGGGGGGCTACACCTTC. This codes for CALQGAPGGGYTF.

V is TRBV6-5 and J is TRBJ2-1; D is possibly TRBD2 (5 bases). The V end was cut by 4 bases, the J end by 5 bases, with 9 bases between. The germline CDR1 and CDR2 sequences are MNHEY and SVGAGI. This CDR3 is built from 13 residues. For the CDR3, the DNA is TGTGCCAGCAGTTTCCCGACTAACAATGAGCAGTTCTTC. Amino acids: CASSFPTNNEQFF.

This sequence joins TRBV27 and TRBJ1-1; a possible D gene is TRBD1 (5 bases). The CDR3 consists of 14 residues. Trimming removed 2 bases at V and 4 bases at J, with 11 bases between. Germline assignment: CDR1 MNHEY and CDR2 SMNVEV (reference sequence). The CDR3 spells CASSLNRRGTEAFF. CDR3 nucleotide sequence: TGTGCCAGCAGTTTAAACAGGAGGGGCACTGAAGCTTTCTTT.

On this clone itself: Sequence at one end of the junction differs from germline and may be a read error. V and J are TRBV7-7 and TRBJ1-5; D gene uncertain. The CDR3 covers 10 residues. CDR1 and CDR2 (germline): SSHAT, FNYEAQ (reference sequence). This CDR3 is CASSSPTQHF. In DNA form, the CDR3 reads TGTGCTAGCAGCTCCCCAACCCAGCATTTT.

This clone turned up a few times. V and J are TRBV7-3 and TRBJ1-6, with unresolved D. The germline V gene encodes CDR1 SGHTA and CDR2 FQGTGA. V dropped 5 bases and J dropped 0 bases, with 8 bases sitting between them. CDR3 length: 15 residues. In DNA, the CDR3 is TGTGCCAGCAGCATTGGTAGCTCCTATAATTCACCCCTCCACTTT. This translates into CASSIGSSYNSPLHF. Full variable domain (rest looked up from reference TRBV7-3 and TRBJ1-6): GAGVSQTPSNKVTEKGKYVELRCDPISGHTALYWYRQSLGQGPEFLIYFQGTGAADDSGLPNDRFFAVRPEGSVSTLKIQRTERGDSAVYLCASSIGSSYNSPLHFGNGTRLTVT.

V usage is TRBV6-1 and J usage is TRBJ1-2; D not certain. Germline CDR1 reads MNHNS; CDR2 reads SASEGT. The CDR3 length is 13 residues. The ends were cut back, 6 bases at V and 7 bases at J, with 15 bases in the middle. CDR3 amino acids: CASSEQAGGGYTF. DNA for the CDR3: TGTGCCAGCAGCGAGCAGGCGGGAGGTGGCTACACCTTC.

V usage is TRBV6-1 and J usage is TRBJ2-2, with D perhaps TRBD1 (6 bases). The CDR3 covers 17 residues. Germline CDR1 MNHNS, CDR2 SASEGT. The V end lost 2 bases, the J end lost 4 bases, and 17 bases lay between the germline ends. CDR3 protein: CASSEWWGLSSTGELFF. Here the CDR3 DNA reads TGTGCCAGCAGTGAATGGTGGGGGCTATCGAGCACCGGGGAGCTGTTTTTT.

The V and J genes are TRBV30 and TRBJ2-2; TRBD1 matches 9 bases. CDR1 is GTSNPN and CDR2 is SVGIG in the germline V gene (reference sequence). After removal of 3 bases from V and 6 bases from J, the junction contained 11 bases not matched to a gene. This CDR3 comprises 16 residues. CDR3: CAWSQTGTGISGELFF. DNA for the CDR3: TGTGCCTGGAGCCAAACCGGGACAGGGATATCCGGGGAGCTGTTTTTT.

The chain uses TRBV27 and TRBJ2-2; D not certain. The CDR3 extends over 13 amino acids. V lost 5 bases and J 1 base, leaving 5 bases between the germline ends. Germline V gene lookup returns CDR1 MNHEY and CDR2 SMNVEV (reference sequence). This chain's CDR3 is CASSQKNTGELFF. Written as DNA, the CDR3 is TGTGCCAGCAGTCAGAAGAACACCGGGGAGCTGTTTTTT.

The rearrangement joins TRBV5-8 to TRBJ1-3, with 7 positions matching TRBD1. The CDR3 is 18 amino acids. Germline V gene sequence: CDR1 SGHTS, CDR2 YDEGEE. Germline trimming cut 0 bases from V and 0 bases from J; bases unmatched to any gene: 9. CDR3: CASSLVWDRTISGNTIYF. The CDR3 nucleotides are TGTGCCAGCAGCTTGGTTTGGGACAGAACAATCTCTGGAAACACCATATATTTT.